The 6 T cell receptor beta chains listed next were all sequenced from one sample in a study of blood T cell repertoires in COVID-19. Assay used: immunoSEQ multiplex PCR; TCRdb lists only in-frame clones, some missing. The table lists about 59,000 clones, 80% of them singletons. Source material: peripheral blood. These receptor sequences come from a man aged 60 to 69 with acute or convalescent COVID-19.

This clone was seen only a few times. The V call is TRBV7-9, the J call TRBJ2-7; D may be TRBD2 (6 bases). V lost 5 bases to trimming and J lost 6 bases, with 23 bases between them. The CDR3 loop spans 16 amino acids. Germline lookup yields CDR1 SEHNR and CDR2 FQNEAQ (reference sequence). The CDR3: CASSLLGGTPPSEQYF. The CDR3 DNA sequence: TGTGCCAGCAGCCTGCTGGGTGGGACTCCCCCAAGCGAGCAGTACTTC. The full variable domain, completed using reference TRBV7-9 and TRBJ2-7, is DTGVSQNPRHKITKRGQNVTFRCDPISEHNRLYWYRQTLGQGPEFLTYFQNEAQLEKSRLLSDRFSAERPKGSFSTLEIQRTEQGDSAMYLCASSLLGGTPPSEQYFGPGTRLTVT.

J is TRBJ1-2 and V is TRBV6-1, with 7 bases matching TRBD1. The CDR3 is 14 amino acids. V was clipped by 5 bases and J by 3 bases; unmatched bases: 6. CDR1 is MNHNS, CDR2 SASEGT, per germline. CDR3 DNA: TGTGCCAGCAGTTCCCCCGGGACAGACTATGGCTACACCTTC. Translated: CASSSPGTDYGYTF.

V and J are TRBV6-5 and TRBJ1-4; 8 bases fit TRBD1. V lost 6 bases to trimming and J lost 10 bases; unmatched junction nucleotides: 1. This CDR3 contains 11 residues. CDR1 MNHEY and CDR2 SVGAGI come from the germline V gene. The CDR3 coding sequence is TGTGCCAGCAGCGACAGGGGAAAACTGTTTTTT. It translates to CASSDRGKLFF.

CDR3 nucleotides: TGTGCCAGCAGGGGGGGACAGCCGCTTTATGGCTACACCTTC. Its protein product is CASRGGQPLYGYTF. The V call is TRBV27, the J call TRBJ1-2; 7 bases align to TRBD1. After removal of 6 bases from V and 5 bases from J, the junction contained 9 bases not matched to a gene. The CDR3 contains 14 residues. Germline CDR1 and CDR2: MNHEY and SMNVEV (reference sequence).

The chain carries TRBV7-9 and TRBJ2-3, with 9 bases fitting TRBD2. Germline lookup yields CDR1 SEHNR and CDR2 FQNEAQ (reference sequence). The CDR3 extends over 17 amino acids. V trimming: 5 bases; J trimming: 0 bases; junction bases outside the gene matches: 9. The CDR3 nucleotides read TGTGCCAGCAGCCCAGGTAGCGGGGGATCTAGCACAGATACGCAGTATTTT. This codes for CASSPGSGGSSTDTQYF.

V and J are TRBV5-1 and TRBJ1-2, with 11 positions matching TRBD1. The CDR3 contains 14 residues. Losses at the gene ends were 5 bases for V and 8 bases for J; bases not matched to a gene: 8. CDR1 SGHRS and CDR2 YFSETQ come from the germline V gene. CDR3 nucleotide sequence: TGCGCCAGCAGTGGGACAGGGGGGAAGAAGGGCTACACCTTC. Amino acid sequence: CASSGTGGKKGYTF.